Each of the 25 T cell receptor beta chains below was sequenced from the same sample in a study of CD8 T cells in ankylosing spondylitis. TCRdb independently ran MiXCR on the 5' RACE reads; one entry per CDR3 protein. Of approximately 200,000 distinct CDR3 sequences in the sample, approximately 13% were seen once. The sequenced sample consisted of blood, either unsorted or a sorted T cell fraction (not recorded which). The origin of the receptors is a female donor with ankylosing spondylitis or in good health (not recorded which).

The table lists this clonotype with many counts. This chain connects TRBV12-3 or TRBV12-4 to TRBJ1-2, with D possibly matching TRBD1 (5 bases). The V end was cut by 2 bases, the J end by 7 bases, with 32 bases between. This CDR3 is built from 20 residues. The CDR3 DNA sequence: TGTGCCAGCAGTTTAAACCCCCCCGAAATGGGGGGTCCAAATCGGCGTGGCTACACCTTC. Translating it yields CASSLNPPEMGGPNRRGYTF.

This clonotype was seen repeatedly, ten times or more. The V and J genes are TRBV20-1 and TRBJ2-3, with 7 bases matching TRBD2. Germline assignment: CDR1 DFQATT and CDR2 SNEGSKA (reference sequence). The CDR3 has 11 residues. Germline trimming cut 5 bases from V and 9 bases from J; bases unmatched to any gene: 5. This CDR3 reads CSAGRLATQYF. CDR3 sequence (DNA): TGCAGTGCTGGTCGACTAGCCACGCAGTATTTT.

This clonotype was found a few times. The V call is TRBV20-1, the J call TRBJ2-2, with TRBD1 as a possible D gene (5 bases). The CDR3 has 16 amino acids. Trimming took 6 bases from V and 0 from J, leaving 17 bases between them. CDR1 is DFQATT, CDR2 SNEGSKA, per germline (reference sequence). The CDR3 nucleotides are TGCAGTGCCATGATATTCGAAGGGGCGAACACCGGGGAGCTGTTTTTT. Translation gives CSAMIFEGANTGELFF.

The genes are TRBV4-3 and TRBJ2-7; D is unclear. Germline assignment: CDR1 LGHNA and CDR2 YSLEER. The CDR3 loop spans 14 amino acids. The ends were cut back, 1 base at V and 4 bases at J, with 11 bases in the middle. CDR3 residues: CASSQGAKRYEQYF. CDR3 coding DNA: TGCGCCAGCAGCCAAGGGGCTAAACGGTACGAGCAGTACTTC.

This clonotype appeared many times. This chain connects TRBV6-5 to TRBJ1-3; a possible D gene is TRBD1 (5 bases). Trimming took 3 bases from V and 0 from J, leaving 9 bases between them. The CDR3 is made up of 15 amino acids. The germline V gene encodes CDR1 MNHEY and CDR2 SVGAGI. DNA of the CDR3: TGTGCCAGCAGTTATGGGGGGGGCTCTGGAAACACCATATATTTT. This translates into CASSYGGGSGNTIYF.

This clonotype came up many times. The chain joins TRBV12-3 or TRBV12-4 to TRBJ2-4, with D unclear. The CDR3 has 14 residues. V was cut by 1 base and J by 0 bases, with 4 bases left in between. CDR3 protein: CASSLGQAKNIQYF. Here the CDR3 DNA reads TGTGCCAGCAGTTTAGGTCAAGCCAAAAACATTCAGTACTTC.

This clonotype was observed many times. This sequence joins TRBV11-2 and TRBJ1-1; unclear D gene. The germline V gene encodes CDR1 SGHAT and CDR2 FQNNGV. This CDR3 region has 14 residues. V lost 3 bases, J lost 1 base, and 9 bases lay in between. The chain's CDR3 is CASSLSLRNTEAFF. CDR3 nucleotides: TGTGCCAGCAGCTTGTCTCTTAGGAACACTGAAGCTTTCTTT.

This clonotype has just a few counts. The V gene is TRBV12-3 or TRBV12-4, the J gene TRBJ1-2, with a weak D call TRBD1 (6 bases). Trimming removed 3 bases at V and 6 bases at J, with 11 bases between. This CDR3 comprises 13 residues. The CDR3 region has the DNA TGTGCCAGCAGTTTGGGGGGGGCCGATGGCTACACCTTC. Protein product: CASSLGGADGYTF.

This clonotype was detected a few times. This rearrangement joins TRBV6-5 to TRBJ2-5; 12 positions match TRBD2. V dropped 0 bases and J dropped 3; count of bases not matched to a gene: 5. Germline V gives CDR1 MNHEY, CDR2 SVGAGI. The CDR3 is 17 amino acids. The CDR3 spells CASSYSTSGSRKETQYF. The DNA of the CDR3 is TGTGCCAGCAGTTACTCGACTAGCGGGAGCCGAAAAGAGACCCAGTACTTC.

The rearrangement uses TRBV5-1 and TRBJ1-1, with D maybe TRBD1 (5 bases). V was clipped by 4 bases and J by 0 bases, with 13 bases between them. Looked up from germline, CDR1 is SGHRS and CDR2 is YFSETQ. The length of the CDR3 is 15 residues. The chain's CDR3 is CASSASTVMNTEAFF. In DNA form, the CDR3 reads TGCGCCAGCAGCGCCTCGACAGTGATGAACACTGAAGCTTTCTTT.

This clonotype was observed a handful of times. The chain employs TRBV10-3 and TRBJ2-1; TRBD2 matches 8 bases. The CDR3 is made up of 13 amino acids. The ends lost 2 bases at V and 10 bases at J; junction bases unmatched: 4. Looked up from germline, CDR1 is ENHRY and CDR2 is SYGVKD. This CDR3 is CAISEREGGEQFF. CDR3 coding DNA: TGTGCCATCAGTGAGCGGGAGGGCGGAGAGCAGTTCTTC.

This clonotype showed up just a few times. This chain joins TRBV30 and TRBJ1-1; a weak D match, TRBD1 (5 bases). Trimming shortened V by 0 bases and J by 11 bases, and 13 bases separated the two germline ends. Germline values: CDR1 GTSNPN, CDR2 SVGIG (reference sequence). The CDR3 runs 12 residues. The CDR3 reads CAWSVGGMWAFF. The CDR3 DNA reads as TGTGCCTGGAGTGTGGGGGGGATGTGGGCTTTCTTT.

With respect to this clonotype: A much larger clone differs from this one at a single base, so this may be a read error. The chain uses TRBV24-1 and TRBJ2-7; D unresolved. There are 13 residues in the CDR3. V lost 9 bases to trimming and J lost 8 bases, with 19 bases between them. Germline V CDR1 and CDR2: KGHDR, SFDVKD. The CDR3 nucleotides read TGTGCCACCGAGGACCACAACGGTTACAAGCAGTACTTC. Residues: CATEDHNGYKQYF.

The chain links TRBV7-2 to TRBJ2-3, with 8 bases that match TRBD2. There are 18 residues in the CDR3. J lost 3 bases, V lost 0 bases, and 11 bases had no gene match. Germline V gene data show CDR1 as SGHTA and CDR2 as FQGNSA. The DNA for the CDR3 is TGTGCCAGCAGCTTAGCAGGAGGTAGCGGGATCGATACAGATACGCAGTATTTT. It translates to CASSLAGGSGIDTDTQYF.

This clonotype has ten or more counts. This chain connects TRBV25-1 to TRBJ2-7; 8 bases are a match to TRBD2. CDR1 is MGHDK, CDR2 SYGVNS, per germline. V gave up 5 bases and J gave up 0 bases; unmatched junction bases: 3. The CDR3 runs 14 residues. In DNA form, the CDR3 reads TGTGCCAGCAGTATAGCGGGGCCCTCCTACGAGCAGTACTTC. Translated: CASSIAGPSYEQYF.

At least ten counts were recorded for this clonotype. DNA of the CDR3: TGTGCCAGCAGCTCTTGGACTAGCGGGAGTAATGAGCAGTTCTTC. Its translation: CASSSWTSGSNEQFF. This chain links TRBV6-2 or TRBV6-3 with TRBJ2-1; TRBD2 agrees at 13 bases. Trimming removed 6 bases from V and 7 bases from J; junction bases left unmatched: 6. Germline CDR1 reads MNHEY; CDR2 reads SVGEGT. The CDR3 covers 15 residues.

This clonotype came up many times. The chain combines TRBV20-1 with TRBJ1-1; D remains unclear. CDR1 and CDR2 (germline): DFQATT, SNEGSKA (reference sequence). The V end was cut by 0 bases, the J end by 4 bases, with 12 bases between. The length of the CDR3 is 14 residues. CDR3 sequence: CSARDQSKGTEAFF. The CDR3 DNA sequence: TGCAGTGCTAGAGATCAGTCTAAGGGCACTGAAGCTTTCTTT.

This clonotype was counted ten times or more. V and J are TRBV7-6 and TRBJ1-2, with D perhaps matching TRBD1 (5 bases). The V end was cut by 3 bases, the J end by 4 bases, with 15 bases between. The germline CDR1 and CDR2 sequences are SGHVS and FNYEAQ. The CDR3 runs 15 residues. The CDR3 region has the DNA TGTGCCAGCAGCTTGACCCCGGGGGGGAGCTATGGCTACACCTTC. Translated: CASSLTPGGSYGYTF.

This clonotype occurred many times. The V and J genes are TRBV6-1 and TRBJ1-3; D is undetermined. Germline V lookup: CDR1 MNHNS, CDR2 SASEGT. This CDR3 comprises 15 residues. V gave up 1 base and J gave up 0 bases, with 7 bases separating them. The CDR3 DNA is TGTGCCAGCAGTGAAGTCGGACTCTCTGGAAACACCATATATTTT. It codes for CASSEVGLSGNTIYF.

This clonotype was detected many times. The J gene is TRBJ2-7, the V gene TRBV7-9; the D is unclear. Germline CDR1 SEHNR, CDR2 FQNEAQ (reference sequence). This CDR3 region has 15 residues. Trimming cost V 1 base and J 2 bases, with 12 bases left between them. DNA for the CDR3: TGTGCCAGCAGCTTAGTGGCAGCCCCCCCCTACGAGCAGTACTTC. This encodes CASSLVAAPPYEQYF.

The CDR3: CSVKASVYEQYF. The CDR3, as DNA: TGCAGCGTTAAGGCTAGCGTCTACGAGCAGTACTTC. The V and J genes are TRBV29-1 and TRBJ2-7; TRBD2 might be the D (6 bases). The germline CDR1 and CDR2 sequences are SQVTM and ANQGSEA. Trimming stripped 5 bases from V and 3 bases from J, with 11 bases between. The CDR3 covers 12 residues.

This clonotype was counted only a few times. The CDR3 spells CASRETGGAQPQHF. Written as DNA, the CDR3 is TGTGCCAGCAGGGAAACAGGAGGGGCCCAGCCCCAGCATTTT. V and J are TRBV2 and TRBJ1-5; TRBD1 is a possible D gene (5 bases). Germline CDR1 and CDR2: SNHLY and FYNNEI. V dropped 6 bases and J dropped 7 bases, with 16 bases sitting between them. The CDR3 has 14 amino acids.

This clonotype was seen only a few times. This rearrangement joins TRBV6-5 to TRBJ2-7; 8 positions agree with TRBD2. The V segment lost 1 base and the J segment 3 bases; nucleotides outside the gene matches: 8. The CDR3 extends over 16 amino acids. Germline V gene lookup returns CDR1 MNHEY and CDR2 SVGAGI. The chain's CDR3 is CASSYFASGGIYEQYF. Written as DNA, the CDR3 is TGTGCCAGCAGTTACTTTGCGAGCGGGGGTATCTACGAGCAGTACTTC.

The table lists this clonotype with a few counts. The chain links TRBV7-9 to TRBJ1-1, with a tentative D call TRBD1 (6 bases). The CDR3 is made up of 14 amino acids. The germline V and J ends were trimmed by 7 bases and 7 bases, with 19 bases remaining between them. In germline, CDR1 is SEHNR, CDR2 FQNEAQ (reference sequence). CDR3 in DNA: TGTGCCAGCACGCTCCGAACGGGGGCAGGTGAAGCTTTCTTT. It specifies CASTLRTGAGEAFF.

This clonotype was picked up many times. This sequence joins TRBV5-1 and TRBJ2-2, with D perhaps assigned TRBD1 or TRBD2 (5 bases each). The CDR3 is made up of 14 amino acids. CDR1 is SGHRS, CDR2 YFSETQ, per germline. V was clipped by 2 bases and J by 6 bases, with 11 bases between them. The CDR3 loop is CASSLRTGPGELFF. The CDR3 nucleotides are TGCGCCAGCAGCTTACGAACGGGGCCCGGGGAGCTGTTTTTT.